This T cell receptor beta chain appears in the sequencing data of a study of OX40 agonist ivuxolimab in advanced cancers. Study-level results: The study observed clonal expansion of CD4+ and CD8+ blood T cells by week 6 at 0.1 to 3.0 mg/kg.

CDR3 length equals 14 residues. The V gene's germline CDR1 is LNHNV and CDR2 YYDKDF (reference sequence). V lost 0 bases and J lost 5, with 7 bases in between. A single count supports this clone. Its cognate antigen is unknown. Generated by immunoSEQ multiplex PCR, the TCRdb table keeps only in-frame clones and is missing some. The sample has about 93,000 clones; approximately 90% are singletons. This chain links TRBV15 with TRBJ2-2; D gene uncertain. The input for sequencing was CD4+ or CD8+ T cells sorted from blood, taken in a trial of the OX40 agonist ivuxolimab. The sequence derives from an adult with an advanced solid tumor such as melanoma, head and neck, liver or kidney cancer. The CDR3 spells CATSRDPRTGELFF. The CDR3 coding sequence is TGTGCCACCAGCAGAGATCCCAGGACCGGGGAGCTGTTTTTT.